These T cell receptor beta chains were read from a single sample in a study of shared clonotypes between healthy human individuals. Method: immunoSEQ multiplex PCR; TCRdb's copy keeps in-frame clones and lacks some. The table records under 1,100,000 clones, 70% to 80% of them present only once. Sequencing was done on a sample of memory CD4+ T cells sorted from blood. Receptors originate from a man aged 18 to 35 in good health. Each CDR3 is given with its conserved first and last residue. The order of the fields is J gene, D gene, V gene, clone size, CDR3 DNA, CDR3 protein. The D gene is left open where the match is weak. For some rows the clone size is stated as once, few or many, or as a class when expanded; others skip it.

j_gene: TRBJ1-2
d_gene: .
v_gene: TRBV18
abundance: .
CDR3nt: TGTGCCAGCTCACCTTTTGCAGGGGACTATGGCTACACCTTC
CDR3aa: CASSPFAGDYGYTF

j_gene: TRBJ2-2
d_gene: .
v_gene: TRBV7-2
abundance: once
CDR3nt: TGTGCCAGCAGCTTACTTAGGATTAACACCGGGGAGCTGTTTTTT
CDR3aa: CASSLLRINTGELFF

j_gene: TRBJ2-3
d_gene: TRBD1
v_gene: TRBV7-2
abundance: .
CDR3nt: TGTGCCAGCAGCTCCGGGACAGGGAGGTCAGATACGCAGTATTTT
CDR3aa: CASSSGTGRSDTQYF

j_gene: TRBJ1-6
d_gene: .
v_gene: TRBV15
abundance: .
CDR3nt: TGTGCCACCAGCAGCATCACAGGGAAGAGGGATTCACCCCTCCACTTT
CDR3aa: CATSSITGKRDSPLHF

j_gene: TRBJ2-7
d_gene: .
v_gene: TRBV6-6
abundance: .
CDR3nt: TGTGCCAGCAGTTACTCGGGGCAGGGGACGTACGAGCAGTACTTC
CDR3aa: CASSYSGQGTYEQYF

j_gene: TRBJ2-1
d_gene: TRBD2
v_gene: TRBV10-1
abundance: few
CDR3nt: TGCGCCAGCAGTGTGAGCGGGGGGTTGAACAATGAGCAGTTCTTC
CDR3aa: CASSVSGGLNNEQFF

j_gene: TRBJ1-5
d_gene: .
v_gene: TRBV6-1
abundance: .
CDR3nt: TGTGCCAGCAGTGAAGTGTTGGCACTCGGACTAGGCAATCAGCCCCAGCATTTT
CDR3aa: CASSEVLALGLGNQPQHF

j_gene: TRBJ2-3
d_gene: TRBD2
v_gene: TRBV10-1
abundance: .
CDR3nt: TGCGCCAGCAGTGACGACCCCGGGACTAGCGGGACAGATACGCAGTATTTT
CDR3aa: CASSDDPGTSGTDTQYF

j_gene: TRBJ2-5
d_gene: .
v_gene: TRBV6-5
abundance: .
CDR3nt: TGTGCCAGCAGTTCGCCTGGGCTCGAGACCCAGTACTTC
CDR3aa: CASSSPGLETQYF

j_gene: TRBJ2-2
d_gene: TRBD2
v_gene: TRBV7-9
abundance: .
CDR3nt: TGTGCCAGCAGCTCTAGCGGGAGGGCCACCGGGGAGCTGTTTTTT
CDR3aa: CASSSSGRATGELFF

j_gene: TRBJ1-5
d_gene: .
v_gene: TRBV10-1
abundance: .
CDR3nt: TGCGCCAGCAGTGCCGGTTGGGATCAGCCCCAGCATTTT
CDR3aa: CASSAGWDQPQHF

j_gene: TRBJ2-7
d_gene: .
v_gene: TRBV5-5
abundance: .
CDR3nt: TGTGCCAGCAGCTTGAGGAGGGTTTCCTACGAGCAGTACTTC
CDR3aa: CASSLRRVSYEQYF

j_gene: TRBJ2-3
d_gene: TRBD2
v_gene: TRBV10-3
abundance: .
CDR3nt: TGTGCCATCAGTTCGGCTAGCGGTACTAGCACAGATACGCAGTATTTT
CDR3aa: CAISSASGTSTDTQYF

j_gene: TRBJ1-1
d_gene: TRBD1
v_gene: TRBV5-1
abundance: once
CDR3nt: TGCGCCAGCAGCTTGGAACGGACAGGGGGCACTGAAGCTTTCTTT
CDR3aa: CASSLERTGGTEAFF

j_gene: TRBJ1-4
d_gene: .
v_gene: TRBV15
abundance: .
CDR3nt: TGTGCCACCAGCAGGGCCCTCAATGAAAAACTGTTTTTT
CDR3aa: CATSRALNEKLFF

j_gene: TRBJ2-5
d_gene: TRBD2
v_gene: TRBV18
abundance: .
CDR3nt: TGTGCCAGCTCGTCAGGACTAGCGGGAGGTGGGAAGACCCAGTACTTC
CDR3aa: CASSSGLAGGGKTQYF

j_gene: TRBJ2-7
d_gene: .
v_gene: TRBV1
abundance: once
CDR3nt: TGCACCAGCAACCTGCCATGCCTTAGCGGGGGGACGACCTACGAGCAGTACTTC
CDR3aa: CTSNLPCLSGGTTYEQYF

j_gene: TRBJ2-2
d_gene: .
v_gene: TRBV21-1
abundance: .
CDR3nt: TGTGCCAGCAGCTTACGACTAGCGGGGGACACCGGGGAGCTGTTTTTT
CDR3aa: CASSLRLAGDTGELFF

j_gene: TRBJ2-5
d_gene: TRBD1
v_gene: TRBV7-9
abundance: once
CDR3nt: TGTGCCAGCCGACAGGGGCAGCAGACCCAGTACTTC
CDR3aa: CASRQGQQTQYF

j_gene: TRBJ2-7
d_gene: .
v_gene: TRBV6-1
abundance: .
CDR3nt: TGTGCCAGCAGTGAACGAGGAGGGGGTTGGTCCTACGAGCAGTACTTC
CDR3aa: CASSERGGGWSYEQYF

j_gene: TRBJ2-3
d_gene: .
v_gene: TRBV25-1
abundance: .
CDR3nt: TGTGCCAGCGCCTATACGGGTACGCAGTATTTT
CDR3aa: CASAYTGTQYF

j_gene: TRBJ2-7
d_gene: TRBD2
v_gene: TRBV6-6
abundance: .
CDR3nt: TGTGCCAGCAGGACTAGCGAAGGCTCCTACGAGCAGTACTTC
CDR3aa: CASRTSEGSYEQYF

j_gene: TRBJ1-5
d_gene: .
v_gene: TRBV6-1
abundance: .
CDR3nt: TGTGCCAGCAGTGAAGAGGACGGACAGAGCTTGAATCAGCCCCAGCATTTT
CDR3aa: CASSEEDGQSLNQPQHF

j_gene: TRBJ2-7
d_gene: .
v_gene: TRBV7-2
abundance: .
CDR3nt: TGTGCCAGCAGCCCCAGTTACGAGCAGTACTTC
CDR3aa: CASSPSYEQYF

j_gene: TRBJ2-6
d_gene: TRBD1
v_gene: TRBV9
abundance: .
CDR3nt: TGTGCCAGCACCCCTATGGACAGGGGTTCCCTTGGGGCCAACGTCCTGACTTTC
CDR3aa: CASTPMDRGSLGANVLTF

j_gene: TRBJ2-1
d_gene: TRBD2
v_gene: TRBV9
abundance: .
CDR3nt: TGTGCCAGCAGCGTAGAAGCGGGAGGATACGGGCAGTTCTTC
CDR3aa: CASSVEAGGYGQFF

j_gene: TRBJ2-1
d_gene: .
v_gene: TRBV6-5
abundance: .
CDR3nt: TGTGCCAGCAGACGGGACGTAGCTAACAATGAGCAGTTCTTC
CDR3aa: CASRRDVANNEQFF

j_gene: TRBJ2-3
d_gene: TRBD1
v_gene: TRBV25-1
abundance: .
CDR3nt: TGTGCCAGCAGTCGAGTCACACAGGGGCCAGATACGCAGTATTTT
CDR3aa: CASSRVTQGPDTQYF

j_gene: TRBJ2-5
d_gene: TRBD2
v_gene: TRBV10-2
abundance: once
CDR3nt: TGCGCCAGCAGTGGGGAATTTAGCGGGGCGCAGTACTTC
CDR3aa: CASSGEFSGAQYF

j_gene: TRBJ2-3
d_gene: .
v_gene: TRBV5-1
abundance: .
CDR3nt: TGCGCCAGCAGCTTGTTTGTCGGTGCGCAGGGAAGGGGCACAGATACGCAGTATTTT
CDR3aa: CASSLFVGAQGRGTDTQYF

j_gene: TRBJ2-7
d_gene: .
v_gene: TRBV19
abundance: once
CDR3nt: TGTGCCAGTACCGTGTCGACAGGTCCATCCTACGAGCAGTACTTC
CDR3aa: CASTVSTGPSYEQYF

j_gene: TRBJ1-6
d_gene: TRBD1
v_gene: TRBV11-1
abundance: .
CDR3nt: TGTGCCAGCAGCTTAAACAGGGGGCAGAATTCACCCCTCCACTTT
CDR3aa: CASSLNRGQNSPLHF

j_gene: TRBJ2-3
d_gene: .
v_gene: TRBV5-4
abundance: .
CDR3nt: TGTGCCAGCAGCCCCGGTAGGCAGAGAACAGATACGCAGTATTTT
CDR3aa: CASSPGRQRTDTQYF

j_gene: TRBJ1-6
d_gene: .
v_gene: TRBV7-2
abundance: .
CDR3nt: TGTGCCAGCAGCTTCGGAGGGAATTCACCCCTCCACTTT
CDR3aa: CASSFGGNSPLHF

j_gene: TRBJ1-5
d_gene: .
v_gene: TRBV28
abundance: .
CDR3nt: TGTGCCAGCAGTTTACGCCAACCAGGGACCCAGCCCCAGCATTTT
CDR3aa: CASSLRQPGTQPQHF

j_gene: TRBJ1-4
d_gene: .
v_gene: TRBV2
abundance: .
CDR3nt: TGTGCCAGCAGTGAAGGGGCTAGGAATGAAAAACTGTTTTTT
CDR3aa: CASSEGARNEKLFF

j_gene: TRBJ2-6
d_gene: .
v_gene: TRBV5-4
abundance: once
CDR3nt: TGTGCCAGCAGCCCCCCCAGGGTAACTGGGGCCAACGTCCTGACTTTC
CDR3aa: CASSPPRVTGANVLTF

j_gene: TRBJ2-2
d_gene: .
v_gene: TRBV11-2
abundance: .
CDR3nt: TGTGCCAGCCAGGAGACTGCGAACACCGGGGAGCTGTTTTTT
CDR3aa: CASQETANTGELFF

j_gene: TRBJ2-6
d_gene: .
v_gene: TRBV10-3
abundance: once
CDR3nt: TGTGCCATCAGTGAAGGTGGGGCCAACGTCCTGACTTTC
CDR3aa: CAISEGGANVLTF

j_gene: TRBJ1-4
d_gene: .
v_gene: TRBV19
abundance: .
CDR3nt: TGTGCCAGTAGTATAGCACCGGGAGAAAAACTGTTTTTT
CDR3aa: CASSIAPGEKLFF

j_gene: TRBJ2-2
d_gene: TRBD1
v_gene: TRBV5-4
abundance: .
CDR3nt: TGTGCCAGCAGCGACAGGGGGACCGGGGAGCTGTTTTTT
CDR3aa: CASSDRGTGELFF

j_gene: TRBJ1-2
d_gene: TRBD1
v_gene: TRBV5-4
abundance: few
CDR3nt: TGTGCCAGCAGCTCGGGACAGGGGGCGTCAAACTATGGCTACACCTTC
CDR3aa: CASSSGQGASNYGYTF

j_gene: TRBJ2-7
d_gene: .
v_gene: TRBV23-1
abundance: once
CDR3nt: TGCGCCAGCAGTCGGAGATACGAGCAGTACTTC
CDR3aa: CASSRRYEQYF

j_gene: TRBJ2-1
d_gene: TRBD1
v_gene: TRBV19
abundance: many
CDR3nt: TGTGCCAGTAGTATAGATCGGACAGGCTACAATGAGCAGTTCTTC
CDR3aa: CASSIDRTGYNEQFF

j_gene: TRBJ1-1
d_gene: .
v_gene: TRBV19
abundance: .
CDR3nt: TGTGCCAGTACCCTCGGGACGGGGAACACTGAAGCTTTCTTT
CDR3aa: CASTLGTGNTEAFF

j_gene: TRBJ2-5
d_gene: .
v_gene: TRBV30
abundance: .
CDR3nt: TGTGCCTGGAACTCCGGACCCAGCCGGGAGGAGACCCAGTACTTC
CDR3aa: CAWNSGPSREETQYF

j_gene: TRBJ2-7
d_gene: .
v_gene: TRBV11-2
abundance: once
CDR3nt: TGTGCCAGCAGCGTAACAGGGAACTCCTACGAGCAGTACTTC
CDR3aa: CASSVTGNSYEQYF

j_gene: TRBJ1-6
d_gene: .
v_gene: TRBV5-4
abundance: .
CDR3nt: TGTGCCAGCAGCTTGGGGACAGACTATAATTCACCCCTCCACTTT
CDR3aa: CASSLGTDYNSPLHF

j_gene: TRBJ2-1
d_gene: TRBD2
v_gene: TRBV25-1
abundance: .
CDR3nt: TGTGCCAGCAGTGCCCTAGCGGGAGAGCCCTACAATGAGCAGTTCTTC
CDR3aa: CASSALAGEPYNEQFF

j_gene: TRBJ1-1
d_gene: .
v_gene: TRBV6-1
abundance: .
CDR3nt: TGTGCCAGCACTCGGAGCACTGAAGCTTTCTTT
CDR3aa: CASTRSTEAFF

j_gene: TRBJ1-4
d_gene: .
v_gene: TRBV7-2
abundance: many
CDR3nt: TGTGCCAGCAGCTTAGATCGAGGGCCCCGTAATGAAAAACTGTTTTTT
CDR3aa: CASSLDRGPRNEKLFF

j_gene: TRBJ2-5
d_gene: .
v_gene: TRBV4-1
abundance: .
CDR3nt: TGCGCCAGCAGCCAAGGTTTGGGAGAACAAGAGACCCAGTACTTC
CDR3aa: CASSQGLGEQETQYF

j_gene: TRBJ2-3
d_gene: .
v_gene: TRBV18
abundance: .
CDR3nt: TGTGCCAGCTCACCAAAAGAAGCCCCCATCCAGAATACGCAGTATTTT
CDR3aa: CASSPKEAPIQNTQYF

j_gene: TRBJ2-7
d_gene: .
v_gene: TRBV28
abundance: .
CDR3nt: TGTGCCAGCAGTTGGCCAAGGGCCAACAATATCGTATACGAGCAGTACTTC
CDR3aa: CASSWPRANNIVYEQYF

j_gene: TRBJ2-5
d_gene: .
v_gene: TRBV6-1
abundance: once
CDR3nt: TGTGCCAGCAGTATATCTCTCTGGGGAATGGGGACCCAGTACTTC
CDR3aa: CASSISLWGMGTQYF